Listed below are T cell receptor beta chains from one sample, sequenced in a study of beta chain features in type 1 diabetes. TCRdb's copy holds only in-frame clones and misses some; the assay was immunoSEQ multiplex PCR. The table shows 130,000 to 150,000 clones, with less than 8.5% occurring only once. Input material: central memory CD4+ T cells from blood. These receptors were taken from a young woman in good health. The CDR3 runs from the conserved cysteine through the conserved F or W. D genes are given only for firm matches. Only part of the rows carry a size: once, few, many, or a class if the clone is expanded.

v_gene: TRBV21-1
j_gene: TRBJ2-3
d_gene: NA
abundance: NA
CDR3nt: TGTGCCAGCAGCAAAGGGGAGCGGGACCCTAGCACAGATACGCAGTATTTT
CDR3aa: CASSKGERDPSTDTQYF

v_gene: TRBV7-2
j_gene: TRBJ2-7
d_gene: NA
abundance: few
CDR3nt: TGTGCCAGCAGCCCCAGGCTACCGACCCCCGCCTACGAGCAGTACTTC
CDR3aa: CASSPRLPTPAYEQYF

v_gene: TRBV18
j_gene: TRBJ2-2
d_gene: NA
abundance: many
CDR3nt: TGTGCCAGCTCACCCCTCCAGGGTGGTGTGAACACCGGGGAGCTGTTTTTT
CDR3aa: CASSPLQGGVNTGELFF

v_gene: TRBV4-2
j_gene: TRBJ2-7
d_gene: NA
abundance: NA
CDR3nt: TGTGCCAGCAGCCAAGGGCAAGTCGGGTTCTACGAGCAGTACTTC
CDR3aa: CASSQGQVGFYEQYF

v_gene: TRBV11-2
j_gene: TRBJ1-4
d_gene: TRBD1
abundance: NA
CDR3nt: TGTGCCAGCAGCTATTCTAGGGACAGCCAAAAACTGTTTTTT
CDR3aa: CASSYSRDSQKLFF

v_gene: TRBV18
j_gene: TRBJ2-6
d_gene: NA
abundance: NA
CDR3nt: TGTGCCAGCTCACCACCAGTAGGGGTCAGCTCTGGGGCCAACGTCCTGACTTTC
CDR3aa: CASSPPVGVSSGANVLTF

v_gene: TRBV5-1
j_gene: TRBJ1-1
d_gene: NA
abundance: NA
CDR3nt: TGCGCCAGCAGCTTGTACGGAGGGGGGGAAAACACTGAAGCTTTCTTT
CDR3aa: CASSLYGGGENTEAFF

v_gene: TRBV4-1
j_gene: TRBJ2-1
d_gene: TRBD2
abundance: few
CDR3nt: TGCGCCAGCAGCTCTAGCGGAACCTACAATGAGCAGTTCTTC
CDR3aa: CASSSSGTYNEQFF

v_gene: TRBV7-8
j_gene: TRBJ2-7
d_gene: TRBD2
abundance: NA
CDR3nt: TGTGCCAGCAGCTTATATAAGCGGGGGGACTCCTACGAGCAGTACTTC
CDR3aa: CASSLYKRGDSYEQYF

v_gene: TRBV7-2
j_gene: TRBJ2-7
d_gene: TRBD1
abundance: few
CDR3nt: TGTGCCAGCTCGGGACAGTTTTTCTACGAGCAGTACTTC
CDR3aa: CASSGQFFYEQYF

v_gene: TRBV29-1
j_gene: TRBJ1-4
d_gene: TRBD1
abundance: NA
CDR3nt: TGCAGCGTGAAGGACAGGGGCAGTGTGGGAAATGAAAAACTGTTTTTT
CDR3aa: CSVKDRGSVGNEKLFF

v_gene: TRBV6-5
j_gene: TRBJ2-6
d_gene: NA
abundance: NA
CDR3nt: TGTGCCAGCAGTTACCGAGCGGCTGGGGCCAACGTCCTGACTTTC
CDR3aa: CASSYRAAGANVLTF

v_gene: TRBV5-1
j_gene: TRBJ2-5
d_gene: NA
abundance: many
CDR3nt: TGCGCCAGCAGCTCGCAAGAGACCCAGTACTTC
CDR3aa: CASSSQETQYF

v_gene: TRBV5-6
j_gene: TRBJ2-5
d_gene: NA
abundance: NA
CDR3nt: TGTGCCAGCAGTAAGCAGGATACTCAAGAGACCCAGTACTTC
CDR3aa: CASSKQDTQETQYF

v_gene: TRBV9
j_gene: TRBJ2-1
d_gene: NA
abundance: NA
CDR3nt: TGTGCCAGCAGCGTAGCTCATGAGCAGTTCTTC
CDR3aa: CASSVAHEQFF

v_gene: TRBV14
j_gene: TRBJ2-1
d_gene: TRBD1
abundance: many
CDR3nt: TGTGCCAGCAGCCAGCTTACAGGGGACAATGAGCAGTTCTTC
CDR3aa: CASSQLTGDNEQFF

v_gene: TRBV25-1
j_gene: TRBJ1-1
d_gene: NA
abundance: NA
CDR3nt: TGTGCCAGCAGTGACAAAAACACTGAAGCTTTCTTT
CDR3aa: CASSDKNTEAFF

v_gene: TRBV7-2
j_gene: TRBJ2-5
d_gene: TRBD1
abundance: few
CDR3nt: TGTGCCAGCAGCATCGGGACAGGGAATGTGTATGGTCTGGGAGAGACCCAGTACTTC
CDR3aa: CASSIGTGNVYGLGETQYF

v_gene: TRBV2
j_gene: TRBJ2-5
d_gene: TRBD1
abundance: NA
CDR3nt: TGTGCCAGCAGAGAGCCGGGACAGGGGAGGGACCAGTACTTC
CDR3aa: CASREPGQGRDQYF

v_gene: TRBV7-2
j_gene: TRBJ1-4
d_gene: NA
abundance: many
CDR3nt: TGTGCCAGCAGCTTAGCGGGGGCGGGTAATGAAAAACTGTTTTTT
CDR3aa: CASSLAGAGNEKLFF

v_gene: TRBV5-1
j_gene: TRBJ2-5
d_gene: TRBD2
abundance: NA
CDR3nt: TGCGCCAGCAGCCCAGGACTAGCAGGAGAGACCCAGTACTTC
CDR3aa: CASSPGLAGETQYF

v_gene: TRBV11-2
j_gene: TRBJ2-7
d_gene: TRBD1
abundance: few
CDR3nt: TGTGCCAGCCTCCCGCACAGGGGGCTCCCCGAGCAGTACTTC
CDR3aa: CASLPHRGLPEQYF

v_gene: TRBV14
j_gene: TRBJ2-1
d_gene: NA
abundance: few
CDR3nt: TGTGCCAGCAGCCCGGGACTGTTAAATGAGCAGTTCTTC
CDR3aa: CASSPGLLNEQFF

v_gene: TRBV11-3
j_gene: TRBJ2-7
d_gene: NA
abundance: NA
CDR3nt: TGTGCCAGCAGCTTCGCGGCCTACGAGCAGTACTTC
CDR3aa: CASSFAAYEQYF

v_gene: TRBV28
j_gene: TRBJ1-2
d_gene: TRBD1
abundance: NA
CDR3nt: TGTGCCAGCAGTTCCGGGACAGGGGATCAAGGCTATGGCTACACCTTC
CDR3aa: CASSSGTGDQGYGYTF

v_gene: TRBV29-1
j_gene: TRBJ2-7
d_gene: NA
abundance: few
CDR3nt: TGCAGCGTTCAGGGGTCCTCCTACGAGCAGTACTTC
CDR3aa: CSVQGSSYEQYF

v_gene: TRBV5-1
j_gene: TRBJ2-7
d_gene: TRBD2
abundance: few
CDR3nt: TGCGCCAGCAGCCAGTCTTCGGCTAGCGGGGTGACCTACGAGCAGTACTTC
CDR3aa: CASSQSSASGVTYEQYF

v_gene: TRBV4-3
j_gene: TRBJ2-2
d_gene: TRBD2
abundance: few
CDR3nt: TGCGCCAGCAGCCTTTTCAGCGGGGCGACCACCGGGGAGCTGTTTTTT
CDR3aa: CASSLFSGATTGELFF